Each of the 24 T cell receptor beta chains below was sequenced from the same sample in a study of blood T cells in healthy people across ages. Using a J-beta primer mix together with a sample-barcoded 5' primer, a second PCR was run for 7 to 11 cycles. TCRdb ran MiXCR on the 5' RACE reads and lists one entry per CDR3 protein. Here the sample spans about 730,000 distinct CDR3 sequences, more than 40% being singletons. The sample was blood. The receptors come from a woman aged 55-69 years in good health.

The chain is built from TRBV20-1 and TRBJ2-5, with 9 positions matching TRBD1. The length of the CDR3 is 12 residues. Looked up from germline, CDR1 is DFQATT and CDR2 is SNEGSKA (reference sequence). V was pared by 5 bases and J by 4 bases, with 2 bases of the junction left unmatched. CDR3 in amino acids: CSAQDRGETQYF. In DNA, the CDR3 is TGCAGTGCTCAGGACAGGGGAGAGACCCAGTACTTC.

This clonotype was observed at least ten times. The rearrangement links TRBV5-1 to TRBJ1-2; a weak D match, TRBD1 (6 bases). Germline CDR1 reads SGHRS; CDR2 reads YFSETQ. The CDR3 length is 12 residues. V shed 0 bases and J shed 8 bases, with 8 bases lying between them. The CDR3 region is CASSLAGGGYTF. CDR3 DNA sequence: TGCGCCAGCAGCTTGGCCGGGGGCGGCTACACCTTC.

V gene TRBV5-5 combines with J gene TRBJ1-5; 11 nucleotides align to TRBD1. Losses at the gene ends were 4 bases for V and 5 bases for J; bases not matched to a gene: 5. The CDR3 loop spans 15 amino acids. CDR1 and CDR2 (germline): SGHKS, YYEKEE (reference sequence). The CDR3 nucleotides are TGTGCCAGCAGCACCGGACAGGGGGCGCATCAGCCCCAGCATTTT. It specifies CASSTGQGAHQPQHF. Full variable domain (rest looked up from reference TRBV5-5 and TRBJ1-5): DAGVTQSPTHLIKTRGQQVTLRCSPISGHKSVSWYQQVLGQGPQFIFQYYEKEERGRGNFPDRFSARQFPNYSSELNVNALLLGDSALYLCASSTGQGAHQPQHFGDGTRLSIL.

This clonotype was counted between two and nine times. The genes are TRBV7-9 and TRBJ2-7, with 9 bases matching TRBD2. The CDR3 length is 15 residues. Trimming removed 7 bases from V and 6 bases from J; junction bases left unmatched: 13. Germline loops: CDR1 SEHNR, CDR2 FQNEAQ (reference sequence). CDR3 region: CASTDKGGTSSEQYF. The DNA for the CDR3 is TGTGCCAGCACCGATAAGGGGGGGACTAGCAGCGAGCAGTACTTC.

The sample holds many counts of this clonotype. The V call is TRBV7-9, the J call TRBJ2-7; 8 bases fit TRBD1. Germline loops: CDR1 SEHNR, CDR2 FQNEAQ (reference sequence). This CDR3 contains 18 residues. J was trimmed by 7 bases and V by 4 bases; bases with no gene match: 21. The CDR3 DNA reads as TGTGCCAGCAGCTCCAAAATGCCAACCGGGACAGGCTACAATGAGCAGTACTTC. Residues: CASSSKMPTGTGYNEQYF. The complete variable domain, with remaining parts taken from reference TRBV7-9 and TRBJ2-7, reads DTGVSQNPRHKITKRGQNVTFRCDPISEHNRLYWYRQTLGQGPEFLTYFQNEAQLEKSRLLSDRFSAERPKGSFSTLEIQRTEQGDSAMYLCASSSKMPTGTGYNEQYFGPGTRLTVT.

A note on this clonotype: An end of the junction does not agree with germline; a read error may underlie this. The rearrangement uses TRBV7-9 and TRBJ1-2; D not resolved. CDR1 is SEHNR, CDR2 FQNEAQ, per germline (reference sequence). The CDR3 spans 15 residues. DNA of the CDR3: TGTGCCGGCAGCTACCTACAGAATTCTAACTATGGCTACACCTTC. This encodes CAGSYLQNSNYGYTF.

In the case of this clonotype: At one end, the junction sequence differs from germline, possibly due to a read error. J is TRBJ1-2 and V is TRBV20-1, with D possibly matching TRBD1 (6 bases). CDR3 length equals 13 residues. Germline V gene data show CDR1 as DFQATT and CDR2 as SNEGSKA (reference sequence). The CDR3 DNA reads as TGCAGTGCCTCACAGGGCGGGAACTGTGGCTACACCTTC. Its protein is CSASQGGNCGYTF.

V is TRBV28 and J is TRBJ2-6; possible D gene TRBD2, 6 bases. The CDR3 runs to 21 residues. V was pared by 6 bases and J by 0 bases, with 27 bases between. Germline V CDR1 and CDR2: MDHEN, SYDVKM. The CDR3: CASSIPSFGTWGLSGANVLTF. CDR3 nucleotide sequence: TGTGCCAGCAGCATACCGAGCTTCGGGACCTGGGGACTCTCTGGGGCCAACGTCCTGACTTTC. The full variable domain, completed using reference TRBV28 and TRBJ2-6, is DVKVTQSSRYLVKRTGEKVFLECVQDMDHENMFWYRQDPGLGLRLIYFSYDVKMKEKGDIPEGYSVSREKKERFSLILESASTNQTSMYLCASSIPSFGTWGLSGANVLTFGAGSRLTVL.

J is TRBJ2-1 and V is TRBV3-1; 8 positions agree with TRBD2. The germline V gene has CDR1 LGHDT and CDR2 YNNKEL (reference sequence). The junction had 10 bases not matched to a gene; V was cut back by 4 bases and J by 2 bases. The length of the CDR3 is 17 residues. Written as DNA, the CDR3 is TGTGCCAGCAGCCGCCCCCGGCGGGAGGATGCCTACAATGAGCAGTTCTTC. Its protein is CASSRPRREDAYNEQFF.

The chain links TRBV24-1 to TRBJ2-6; 11 nucleotides match TRBD1. The V and J ends lost 4 bases and 3 bases, in that order; junction bases with no gene match: 7. The CDR3 extends over 18 amino acids. CDR1 is KGHDR, CDR2 SFDVKD, per germline. This CDR3 reads CATSDRGQGARGANVLTF. The CDR3 DNA is TGTGCCACCAGTGACCGAGGACAGGGGGCGCGTGGGGCCAACGTCCTGACTTTC.

This clonotype was seen repeatedly, ten times or more. The chain employs TRBV10-3 and TRBJ2-1, with 8 bases that match TRBD2. Trimming at V came to 6 bases and at J to 8 bases, leaving 12 bases not matched to a gene. Germline V gives CDR1 ENHRY, CDR2 SYGVKD. CDR3 length: 15 amino acids. This CDR3 is CAISAKSSGSDEQFF. CDR3 nucleotide sequence: TGTGCCATCAGCGCCAAATCGAGCGGGAGCGATGAGCAGTTCTTC.

This clonotype was seen a single time. This sequence joins TRBV7-2 and TRBJ2-5; D remains unclear. Germline lookup yields CDR1 SGHTA and CDR2 FQGNSA. The CDR3 has 14 amino acids. V was trimmed by 5 bases and J by 5 bases, leaving 15 bases between them. The CDR3 DNA follows: TGTGCCAGCAGCATAGGCACGGGCGCGGAGACCCAGTACTTC. Amino acids: CASSIGTGAETQYF. Complete variable domain (other parts from reference TRBV7-2 and TRBJ2-5): GAGVSQSPSNKVTEKGKDVELRCDPISGHTALYWYRQSLGQGLEFLIYFQGNSAPDKSGLPSDRFSAERTGGSVSTLTIQRTQQEDSAVYLCASSIGTGAETQYFGPGTRLLVL.

The table lists this clonotype with a count of one. The genes are TRBV29-1 and TRBJ2-4, with D possibly being TRBD1 or TRBD2 (6 bases each). Germline V CDR1 and CDR2: SQVTM, ANQGSEA. Trimming left V 1 base short and J 1 base short, with 17 bases between. This CDR3 comprises 17 residues. CDR3 sequence reads: CSVEGGGGPVAKNIQYF. The CDR3 nucleotides read TGCAGCGTTGAAGGAGGAGGGGGGCCGGTGGCCAAAAACATTCAGTACTTC.

The chain joins TRBV10-1 to TRBJ2-7, with D possibly called TRBD1 or TRBD2 (5 bases each). Trimming removed 3 bases at V and 7 bases at J, with 10 bases between. Germline V gene sequence: CDR1 WNHNN, CDR2 SYGVQD (reference sequence). CDR3 length: 12 amino acids. The DNA of the CDR3 is TGCGCCAGCAGTGACAGCTGGGGGGAGCAGTACTTC. The encoded protein is CASSDSWGEQYF.

The V gene is TRBV7-3, the J gene TRBJ2-5, with D possibly being TRBD1 or TRBD2 (5 bases each). The CDR3 is 15 residues long. V was trimmed by 1 base and J by 3 bases, leaving 12 bases between them. Looked up from germline, CDR1 is SGHTA and CDR2 is FQGTGA. DNA for the CDR3: TGTGCCAGCAGCTTAATGGGTGGGGGAAAAGAGACCCAGTACTTC. Translation gives CASSLMGGGKETQYF.

This clonotype was counted a single time. The rearrangement uses TRBV4-1 and TRBJ2-3, with D possibly matching TRBD2 (5 bases). This CDR3 region has 16 residues. CDR1 and CDR2 from the germline V gene are MGHRA and YSYEKL. The V end was cut by 0 bases, the J end by 4 bases, with 14 bases between. The CDR3, as DNA: TGCGCCAGCAGCCAAGAAGTGGTGGGAGTCTCAGATACGCAGTATTTT. Protein product: CASSQEVVGVSDTQYF.

This clonotype was observed a handful of times. The chain combines TRBV7-8 with TRBJ2-3, with 11 bases identical to TRBD2. After removal of 0 bases from V and 4 bases from J, the junction contained 6 bases not matched to a gene. Germline V gene data show CDR1 as SGHVS and CDR2 as FQNEAQ. This CDR3 region has 17 residues. CDR3 sequence reads: CASSLAAVAGGPDTQYF. For the CDR3, the DNA is TGTGCCAGCAGCTTAGCAGCTGTAGCGGGGGGGCCAGATACGCAGTATTTT.

This clonotype was counted only a few times. J is TRBJ1-6 and V is TRBV5-1, with 10 bases fitting TRBD1. This CDR3 region has 14 residues. V dropped 5 bases and J dropped 10; count of bases not matched to a gene: 6. CDR1 and CDR2 from the germline V gene are SGHRS and YFSETQ. The CDR3 reads CASRPGTGESPLHF. In DNA form, the CDR3 reads TGCGCCAGCAGACCTGGGACAGGGGAATCACCCCTCCACTTT.

This clonotype occurred a few times. The rearrangement uses TRBV20-1 and TRBJ2-3; TRBD2 might be the D (6 bases). CDR1 is DFQATT, CDR2 SNEGSKA, per germline (reference sequence). V lost 1 base and J lost 4, with 18 bases in between. The CDR3 has 16 amino acids. CDR3 amino acids: CSARGPTSIFPDTQYF. In nucleotides, the CDR3 is TGCAGTGCTAGAGGCCCAACTAGCATTTTTCCAGATACGCAGTATTTT.

The chain uses TRBV24-1 and TRBJ2-3, with TRBD2 matching 9 bases. CDR3 length: 18 amino acids. Trimming cost V 2 bases and J 2 bases; bases outside gene matches: 10. The V gene's germline CDR1 is KGHDR and CDR2 SFDVKD. The CDR3 spells CATSDSQVAGALTDTQYF. CDR3 nucleotides: TGTGCCACCAGTGATTCTCAGGTAGCGGGGGCCCTCACAGATACGCAGTATTTT.

About this clonotype: At one end the junction does not follow the germline gene, possibly because of a read error. The chain is built from TRBV3-1 and TRBJ2-5; D is ambiguous. The CDR3 is made up of 12 amino acids. From germline, CDR1 is LGHDT and CDR2 YNNKEL (reference sequence). CDR3 nucleotide sequence: TGTGCCGGCAGCCCAGATGGGGAGACCCAGTACTTC. Translating it yields CAGSPDGETQYF.

This clonotype was seen once. This sequence joins TRBV5-1 and TRBJ2-5; D remains ambiguous. Germline V lookup: CDR1 SGHRS, CDR2 YFSETQ. CDR3 size: 15 residues. V was trimmed by 1 base and J by 2 bases, leaving 12 bases between them. The CDR3 loop reads CASSLINGPQETQYF. In DNA form, the CDR3 reads TGCGCCAGCAGCTTGATTAATGGGCCTCAAGAGACCCAGTACTTC.

This clonotype was recorded only once. The chain recombines TRBV27 with TRBJ1-1, with unresolved D. The CDR3 spans 14 residues. From germline, CDR1 is MNHEY and CDR2 SMNVEV (reference sequence). Trimming stripped 4 bases from V and 1 base from J, with 10 bases between. The CDR3 loop is CASSYHVGNTEAFF. For the CDR3, the DNA is TGTGCCAGCAGTTATCATGTGGGGAACACTGAAGCTTTCTTT.

This clonotype was detected only a few times. This chain joins TRBV10-3 and TRBJ1-6; 9 nucleotides line up with TRBD1. Looked up from germline, CDR1 is ENHRY and CDR2 is SYGVKD. This CDR3 spans 15 amino acids. The J segment lost 6 bases and the V segment lost 0 bases, leaving 0 bases of the junction unmatched. The CDR3 sequence is CAISESGQGNSPLHF. The DNA of the CDR3 is TGTGCCATCAGTGAGTCGGGACAGGGTAATTCACCCCTCCACTTT.